A single sample is the source of the 7 T cell receptor beta chains below, sequenced in a study of Ad26.COV2.S vaccination and SARS-CoV-2 variants. The treatment: some 20 received Ad26.COV2.S at low or high dose, single or two shots; about 5 received placebo; per-sample allocation not given. Samples analyzed were those drawn on day 63 after the first vaccine or placebo injection. TCRdb keeps only in-frame clones here, not all; method: immunoSEQ multiplex PCR. The data hold 400,000 to 450,000 clones, with around 92% observed a single time. The source material was peripheral blood, sampled in a trial of Ad26.COV2.S vaccine versus placebo. The source is a person between 18 and 65 years old who received the Ad26.COV2.S COVID-19 vaccine or a placebo.

The chain combines TRBV19 with TRBJ2-5, with 7 bases matching TRBD1. CDR1 is LNHDA, CDR2 SQIVND, per germline (reference sequence). The CDR3 runs 16 residues. V lost 1 base, J lost 3 bases, and 8 bases stayed unmatched. The CDR3 protein is CASSIAPGQIKETQYF. CDR3 coding DNA: TGTGCCAGTAGTATAGCTCCGGGACAGATAAAAGAGACCCAGTACTTC.

The V and J genes are TRBV24-1 and TRBJ2-7; D unclear. V lost 2 bases and J 2 bases, leaving 12 bases between the germline ends. CDR3 length: 15 residues. From germline, CDR1 is KGHDR and CDR2 SFDVKD. The CDR3 bases are TGTGCCACCAGTGATTCTACGAGACAAACCTACGAGCAGTACTTC. Translated: CATSDSTRQTYEQYF.

V gene TRBV4-3 combines with J gene TRBJ2-3; 13 bases line up with TRBD2. This CDR3 is built from 15 residues. V gave up 5 bases and J gave up 4 bases; unmatched junction bases: 3. The germline V gene encodes CDR1 LGHNA and CDR2 YSLEER. The DNA for the CDR3 is TGCGCCAGCAGCTTGGGACTAGCGGGGTCAGATACGCAGTATTTT. As protein: CASSLGLAGSDTQYF.

CDR3 coding DNA: TGTGCCAGCAGCTTGACAGGGAAGACTGAAGCTTTCTTT. Its protein is CASSLTGKTEAFF. The genes are TRBV6-4 and TRBJ1-1; TRBD1 matches at 7 bases. With 6 bases clipped from V and 5 bases from J, the junction kept 6 bases outside the gene matches. Per germline, CDR1 MRHNA and CDR2 SNTAGT. The CDR3 covers 13 residues.

The chain links TRBV6-5 to TRBJ2-1; D is unresolved. The CDR3 is made up of 13 amino acids. V dropped 6 bases and J dropped 5 bases, with 11 bases sitting between them. CDR1 MNHEY and CDR2 SVGAGI come from the germline V gene. The CDR3 sequence is CASSSARNNEQFF. CDR3 bases: TGTGCCAGCAGCTCCGCTAGAAACAATGAGCAGTTCTTC.

This chain connects TRBV9 to TRBJ2-1, with TRBD2 as a possible D gene (6 bases). The V gene lost 1 base and the J gene lost 0 bases, with 20 bases spanning the gap. The germline CDR1 and CDR2 sequences are SGDLS and YYNGEE. The CDR3 is 19 residues long. CDR3 DNA sequence: TGTGCCAGCAGCGTAAAGAGCCGGGGACTGCAAAGCTCCTACAATGAGCAGTTCTTC. This sequence encodes CASSVKSRGLQSSYNEQFF. Looking up the rest from reference TRBV9 and TRBJ2-1 gives the full variable domain: DSGVTQTPKHLITATGQRVTLRCSPRSGDLSVYWYQQSLDQGLQFLIQYYNGEERAKGNILERFSAQQFPDLHSELNLSSLELGDSALYFCASSVKSRGLQSSYNEQFFGPGTRLTVL.

The chain couples TRBV27 to TRBJ2-7; D gene unclear. V shed 5 bases and J shed 0 bases, with 14 bases lying between them. Germline-derived CDR1 and CDR2 are MNHEY and SMNVEV (reference sequence). This CDR3 comprises 15 residues. Here the CDR3 DNA reads TGTGCCAGCAGTGCACCGGGCCAGAGCTCCTACGAGCAGTACTTC. Translation gives CASSAPGQSSYEQYF.